The 18 T cell receptor beta chains listed next were all sequenced from one sample in a study of cytomegalovirus exposure and HLA in healthy donors. This PCR relied on a set of 60 Vbeta primers and 13 Jbeta primers. Method: immunoSEQ multiplex PCR; TCRdb's copy keeps in-frame clones and lacks some. Altogether about 160,000 clones are present, roughly 84% being singletons, with the ten largest covering approximately 2%. Sequencing was done on a sample of PBMCs. The receptor source for this set is a man aged 18 to 30 in good health and CMV-seronegative.

This chain connects TRBV6-6 to TRBJ2-7, with 12 bases that match TRBD2. Losses at the gene ends were 6 bases for V and 3 bases for J; bases not matched to a gene: 6. Germline V gene sequence: CDR1 MNHNY, CDR2 SVGAGI (reference sequence). This CDR3 contains 15 residues. CDR3 coding DNA: TGTGCCAGCAGACCAACTAGCGGGGGGTTCTACGAGCAGTACTTC. Protein product: CASRPTSGGFYEQYF.

The chain links TRBV7-9 to TRBJ2-7; 9 positions match TRBD2. The CDR3 is made up of 17 amino acids. After removal of 3 bases from V and 5 bases from J, the junction contained 14 bases not matched to a gene. In germline, CDR1 is SEHNR, CDR2 FQNEAQ (reference sequence). The CDR3 nucleotides read TGTGCCAGCAGCTTCCTTCGCGGGAGGGCCAGGGTTAACGAGCAGTACTTC. As protein: CASSFLRGRARVNEQYF. Based on the CDR3 plus reference TRBV7-9 and TRBJ2-7, the full variable domain is DTGVSQNPRHKITKRGQNVTFRCDPISEHNRLYWYRQTLGQGPEFLTYFQNEAQLEKSRLLSDRFSAERPKGSFSTLEIQRTEQGDSAMYLCASSFLRGRARVNEQYFGPGTRLTVT.

This chain links TRBV5-1 with TRBJ1-6, with D tentatively TRBD1 (6 bases). The V end lost 0 bases, the J end lost 8 bases, and 12 bases lay between the germline ends. CDR3 size: 15 residues. Germline CDR1 is SGHRS and CDR2 is YFSETQ. The CDR3 loop is CASSLGVRGDSPLHF. The CDR3 DNA reads TGCGCCAGCAGCTTGGGGGTCAGGGGCGATTCACCCCTCCACTTT.

This chain joins TRBV7-9 and TRBJ1-4; 8 bases match TRBD1. CDR1 is SEHNR and CDR2 is FQNEAQ in the germline V gene (reference sequence). The CDR3 sequence is 14 residues long. J was trimmed by 7 bases and V by 5 bases; bases with no gene match: 6. The CDR3 region has the DNA TGTGCCAGCAGCCACGGACAGGGTGGTGAAAAACTGTTTTTT. This translates into CASSHGQGGEKLFF.

The J gene is TRBJ1-1, the V gene TRBV5-1; 9 bases are a match to TRBD1. V was clipped by 3 bases and J by 2 bases; unmatched bases: 5. The CDR3 is 15 amino acids. Germline V gene sequence: CDR1 SGHRS, CDR2 YFSETQ. CDR3 in amino acids: CASSSGQGYNTEAFF. DNA for the CDR3: TGCGCCAGCAGCTCCGGACAGGGGTATAACACTGAAGCTTTCTTT.

This clone turned up a few times. V gene TRBV6-4 combines with J gene TRBJ2-1; 13 bases map to TRBD2. CDR3 length: 15 residues. With V trimmed by 6 bases and J by 6 bases, 5 bases remained unmatched. CDR1 and CDR2 (germline): MRHNA, SNTAGT. CDR3 sequence: CASSPTSGGPNEQFF. DNA for the CDR3: TGTGCCAGCAGCCCGACTAGCGGGGGGCCCAATGAGCAGTTCTTC.

The rearrangement joins TRBV5-1 to TRBJ1-1, with a weak D call TRBD1 (6 bases). Germline V gene lookup returns CDR1 SGHRS and CDR2 YFSETQ. CDR3 length equals 17 residues. Trimming cost V 2 bases and J 4 bases, with 21 bases left between them. CDR3 sequence: CASSFLSLGALGTEAFF. DNA for the CDR3: TGCGCCAGCAGCTTCCTTTCCCTGGGGGCCCTCGGCACTGAAGCTTTCTTT.

CDR3: CASSGGQGSPEAFF. The CDR3 DNA sequence: TGTGCCAGCAGCGGTGGACAGGGAAGTCCTGAAGCTTTCTTT. This sequence joins TRBV7-8 and TRBJ1-1, with 8 bases fitting TRBD1. Germline CDR1 is SGHVS and CDR2 is FQNEAQ. The CDR3 has 14 residues. J was trimmed by 6 bases and V by 5 bases; bases with no gene match: 8.

This clone has a single count. The CDR3 DNA sequence: TGTGCCAGCAGTTTACCCTCACCTGACAGGGCGGATGGCTACACCTTC. Residues: CASSLPSPDRADGYTF. V usage is TRBV28 and J usage is TRBJ1-2; 7 positions match TRBD1. Germline V gene lookup returns CDR1 MDHEN and CDR2 SYDVKM. The CDR3 extends over 16 amino acids. J was trimmed by 6 bases and V by 2 bases; bases with no gene match: 12.

The chain couples TRBV2 to TRBJ2-7; 7 nucleotides agree with TRBD1. CDR1 is SNHLY and CDR2 is FYNNEI in the germline V gene. J gave up 3 bases and V 5 bases, and 4 bases lay outside the gene matches. The CDR3 consists of 13 residues. The CDR3 region is CASSFDRDYEQYF. DNA of the CDR3: TGTGCCAGCAGTTTTGACAGGGACTACGAGCAGTACTTC.

The J gene is TRBJ1-2, the V gene TRBV18; D might be TRBD1 (5 bases). V lost 2 bases, J lost 5 bases, and 9 bases lay in between. The CDR3 contains 13 residues. Per germline, CDR1 KGHSH and CDR2 LQKENI. CDR3 in amino acids: CASSPAGLYGYTF. CDR3 bases: TGTGCCAGCTCACCAGCAGGGCTTTATGGCTACACCTTC. Full variable domain (missing parts from reference TRBV18 and TRBJ1-2): NAGVMQNPRHLVRRRGQEARLRCSPMKGHSHVYWYRQLPEEGLKFMVYLQKENIIDESGMPKERFSAEFPKEGPSILRIQQVVRGDSAAYFCASSPAGLYGYTFGSGTRLTVV.

The V call is TRBV5-4, the J call TRBJ1-1; a possible D gene is TRBD1 (5 bases). The CDR3 consists of 14 residues. Germline V CDR1 and CDR2: SGHNT, YYREEE (reference sequence). Trimming stripped 0 bases from V and 3 bases from J, with 9 bases between. The CDR3 DNA sequence: TGTGCCAGCAGCTTGGCAGGGAAGGACACTGAAGCTTTCTTT. It specifies CASSLAGKDTEAFF.

V gene TRBV28 combines with J gene TRBJ2-7; 8 nucleotides agree with TRBD2. Germline V lookup: CDR1 MDHEN, CDR2 SYDVKM. This CDR3 region has 13 residues. J lost 7 bases, V lost 10 bases, and 12 bases had no gene match. CDR3 sequence reads: CATLNEREREQYF. In DNA, the CDR3 is TGTGCCACCTTAAACGAGCGGGAGAGAGAGCAGTACTTC.

The chain is built from TRBV7-9 and TRBJ2-7; TRBD2 is a possible D gene (5 bases). The germline gives CDR1 SEHNR, CDR2 FQNEAQ (reference sequence). V was clipped by 5 bases and J by 3 bases, with 17 bases between them. This CDR3 comprises 15 residues. The CDR3 bases are TGTGCCAGCAGCCGCGGGCCCACTGGACTCTACGAGCAGTACTTC. Encoded protein: CASSRGPTGLYEQYF.

This clone was counted a single time. The V call is TRBV6-1, the J call TRBJ1-2; D perhaps matches TRBD1 (6 bases). Looked up from germline, CDR1 is MNHNS and CDR2 is SASEGT. Deletions cut 3 bases from V and 4 bases from J, with 18 bases between. The CDR3 is made up of 16 amino acids. The CDR3 nucleotides are TGTGCCAGCAGTGAGAGGAACAGGGAACAGGTCTATGGCTACACCTTC. Translation gives CASSERNREQVYGYTF.

The chain carries TRBV19 and TRBJ2-1, with 7 positions matching TRBD2. This CDR3 region has 15 residues. CDR1 and CDR2 from the germline V gene are LNHDA and SQIVND (reference sequence). V trimming: 4 bases; J trimming: 6 bases; junction bases outside the gene matches: 9. The CDR3 loop reads CASSTTSHQGNEQFF. Written as DNA, the CDR3 is TGTGCCAGTAGTACGACTAGCCATCAAGGCAATGAGCAGTTCTTC.

The chain carries TRBV5-1 and TRBJ2-5; D remains unclear. The V and J ends lost 0 bases and 1 base respectively, with 7 bases between them. CDR1 is SGHRS, CDR2 YFSETQ, per germline. This CDR3 has 14 residues. CDR3 region: CASSLELVQETQYF. In DNA, the CDR3 is TGCGCCAGCAGCTTGGAACTGGTCCAAGAGACCCAGTACTTC.

The rearrangement joins TRBV2 to TRBJ2-2; 9 bases are shared with TRBD1. Germline-derived CDR1 and CDR2 are SNHLY and FYNNEI. Trimming cost V 8 bases and J 6 bases; bases outside gene matches: 7. CDR3 size: 14 residues. CDR3 in DNA: TGTGCCAGCCTCCGGGACAGGGATCCCGGGGAGCTGTTTTTT. This encodes CASLRDRDPGELFF.